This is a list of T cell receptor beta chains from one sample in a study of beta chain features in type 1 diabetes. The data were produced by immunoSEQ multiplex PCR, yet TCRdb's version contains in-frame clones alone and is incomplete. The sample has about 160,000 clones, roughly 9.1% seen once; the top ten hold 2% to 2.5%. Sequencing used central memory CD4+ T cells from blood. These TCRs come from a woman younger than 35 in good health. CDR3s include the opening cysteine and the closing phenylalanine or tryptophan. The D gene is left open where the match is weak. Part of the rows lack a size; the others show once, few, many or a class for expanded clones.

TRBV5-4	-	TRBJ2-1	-	TGTGCCAGCAGCTTGGATTGGGCTAGCCGGAATGAGCAGTTCTTC	CASSLDWASRNEQFF
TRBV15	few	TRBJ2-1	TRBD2	TGTGCCACCAGCGGGGGGACTAGCGGAAACAATGAGCAGTTCTTC	CATSGGTSGNNEQFF
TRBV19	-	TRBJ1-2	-	TGTGCCAGTAGTACCCACCCTGGACAGCGCAGCCTATATGGCTACACCTTC	CASSTHPGQRSLYGYTF
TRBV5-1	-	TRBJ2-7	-	TGCGCCAGCAGCTTACAGGTTTCGACCTACGAGCAGTACTTC	CASSLQVSTYEQYF
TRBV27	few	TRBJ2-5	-	TGTGCCAGCAGTCGGGACTCCCCCGGGGAGACCCAGTACTTC	CASSRDSPGETQYF
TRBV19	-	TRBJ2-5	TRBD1	TGTGCCAGTAGTATCACAGGGGGTCAAGAGACCCAGTACTTC	CASSITGGQETQYF
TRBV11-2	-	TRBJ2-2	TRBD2	TGTGCCAGCAGCCGGACTAGCAGCACCACCGGGGAGCTGTTTTTT	CASSRTSSTTGELFF
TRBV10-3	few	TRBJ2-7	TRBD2	TGTGCCATCACCCGGACTAGCGGGGGCTACGAGCAGTACTTC	CAITRTSGGYEQYF
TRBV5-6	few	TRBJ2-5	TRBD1	TGTGCCAGCAGCTTGACAGGGGGAGAAGAGACCCAGTACTTC	CASSLTGGEETQYF
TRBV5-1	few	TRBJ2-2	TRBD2	TGCGCCAGCATGGGAGGGGTCGACACCGGGGAGCTGTTTTTT	CASMGGVDTGELFF
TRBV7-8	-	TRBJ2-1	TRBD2	TGTGCCAGCAGCTTAGCACTAGCGCCTGAGCAGTTCTTC	CASSLALAPEQFF
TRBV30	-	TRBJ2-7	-	TGTGCCTGGAGGGTTCGTCCAGGGCCCCCCTACGAGCAGTACTTC	CAWRVRPGPPYEQYF
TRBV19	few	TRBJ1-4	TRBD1	TGTGCCAGTAGCTCGACAGGGGGAAATGAAAAACTGTTTTTT	CASSSTGGNEKLFF
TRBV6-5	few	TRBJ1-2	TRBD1	TGTGCCAGCAGCCCTGGGACAGGGATGCATGGCTACACCTTC	CASSPGTGMHGYTF
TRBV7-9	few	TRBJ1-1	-	TGTGCCAGCAGCTCGCGGGCAGAAAACACTGAAGCTTTCTTT	CASSSRAENTEAFF
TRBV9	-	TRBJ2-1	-	TGTGCCAGCAGCGACAGTGCTTACAATGAGCAGTTCTTC	CASSDSAYNEQFF
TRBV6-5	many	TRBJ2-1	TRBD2	TGTGCCAGCAGGGATCTAGCGGGGTACAATGAGCAGTTCTTC	CASRDLAGYNEQFF
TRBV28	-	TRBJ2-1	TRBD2	TGTGCCAGCATGGGCGGGAGGGTAATATACAATGAGCAGTTCTTC	CASMGGRVIYNEQFF
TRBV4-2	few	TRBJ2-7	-	TGTGCCAGCAAGACAGTCGGCTCCTACGAGCAGTACTTC	CASKTVGSYEQYF
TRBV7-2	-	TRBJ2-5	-	TGTGCCAGCAGCTTAGAGCAGCGAGAGACCCAGTACTTC	CASSLEQRETQYF
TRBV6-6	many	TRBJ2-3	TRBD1	TGTGCCAGCAGCCGGACAGGAGAGCAGTATTTT	CASSRTGEQYF
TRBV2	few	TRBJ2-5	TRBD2	TGTGCCAGCAACGGCGGGAGGGCCGTAGCAGAGACCCAGTACTTC	CASNGGRAVAETQYF
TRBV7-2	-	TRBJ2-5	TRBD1	TGTGCCAGCAGCCCCTCACGAGGGGGCGCAGAGGAGACCCAGTACTTC	CASSPSRGGAEETQYF
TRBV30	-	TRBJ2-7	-	TGTGCCTGGACCAGCCCCCTAAGGGGCGAGCAGTACTTC	CAWTSPLRGEQYF
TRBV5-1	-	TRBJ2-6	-	TGCGCCAGCGGGTCCGGGAACGGGGCCAACGTCCTGACTTTC	CASGSGNGANVLTF
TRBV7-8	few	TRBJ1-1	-	TGTGCCAGCAGCTACGGAGACACTGAAGCTTTCTTT	CASSYGDTEAFF
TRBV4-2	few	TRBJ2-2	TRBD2	TGTGCCAGCAGCCAAGCTCCCGGGGGAGGGACCGGGGAGCTGTTTTTT	CASSQAPGGGTGELFF
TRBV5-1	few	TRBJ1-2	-	TGCGCCAGCAGCTTGGTAGACTCCGGGGGCTATGGCTACACCTTC	CASSLVDSGGYGYTF
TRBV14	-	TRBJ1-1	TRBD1	TGTGCCAGCAGCCAAGAACAGGGGAGGACCCAAGCTTTCTTT	CASSQEQGRTQAFF
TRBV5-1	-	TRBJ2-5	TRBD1	TGCGCCAGCAGCTTTCAGGGGGATGGGACCCAGTACTTC	CASSFQGDGTQYF
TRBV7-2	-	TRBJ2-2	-	TGTGCCAGCAGCTTCCAGGGCATTAACACCGGGGAGCTGTTTTTT	CASSFQGINTGELFF
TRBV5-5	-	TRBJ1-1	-	TGTGCCAGCAGCTTCCTCAACACTGAAGCTTTCTTT	CASSFLNTEAFF
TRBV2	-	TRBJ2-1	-	TGTGCCAGCAGGAGGGACTTCAACAATGAGCAGTTCTTC	CASRRDFNNEQFF
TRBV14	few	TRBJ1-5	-	TGTGCCAGCAGCCACCGGACAGTCGGAAGCAATCAGCCCCAGCATTTT	CASSHRTVGSNQPQHF
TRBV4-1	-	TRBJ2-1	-	TGCGCCAGCAGTTTCTTAGGGGTCAGCAATGAGCAGTTCTTC	CASSFLGVSNEQFF
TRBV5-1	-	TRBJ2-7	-	TGCGCCAGCAGCTCCCCCTCCGCTAGGACAGTGAAGTACTTC	CASSSPSARTVKYF
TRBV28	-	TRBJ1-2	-	TGTGCCAGCAGTCAGTATGGCTACACCTTC	CASSQYGYTF
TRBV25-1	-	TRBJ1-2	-	TGTGCCACCCAATTTGGCGGCTACACCTTC	CATQFGGYTF
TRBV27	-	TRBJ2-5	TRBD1	TGTGCCAGCAGTCCTCAGGGGGCAAGTGAGACCCAGTACTTC	CASSPQGASETQYF
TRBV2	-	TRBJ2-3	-	TGTGCCAGCGGACTCCCGTCCTCCACAGATACGCAGTATTTT	CASGLPSSTDTQYF
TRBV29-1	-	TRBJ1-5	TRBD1	TGCAGCGTTGGGACAGGTTGGAATCAGCCCCAGCATTTT	CSVGTGWNQPQHF
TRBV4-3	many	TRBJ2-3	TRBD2	TGCGCCAGCAGCCAAGGGGGATGGACTAGACCGCAGTATTTT	CASSQGGWTRPQYF
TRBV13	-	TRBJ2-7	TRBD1	TGTGCCAGCAGCTTAGCCGACAGGGGTTCGGGCTACGAGCAGTACTTC	CASSLADRGSGYEQYF
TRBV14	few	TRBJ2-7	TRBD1	TGTGCCAGCCGGGGGACAGGGGGTCTCTCCGAGCAGTACTTC	CASRGTGGLSEQYF
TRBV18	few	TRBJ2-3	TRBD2	TGTGCCAGCTCACCCGCTAGCGGGAGGACTGATACGCAGTATTTT	CASSPASGRTDTQYF
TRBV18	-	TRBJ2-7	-	TGTGCCAGCTCACAACTATCACAGGGTGGTTACTCCGAGCAGTACTTC	CASSQLSQGGYSEQYF
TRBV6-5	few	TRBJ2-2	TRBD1	TGTGCCGCCAGACAGGGCTATAACACCGGGGAGCTGTTTTTT	CAARQGYNTGELFF
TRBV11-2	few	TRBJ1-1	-	TGTGCCAGCAGCAAAAACAGGGAACGAGGCACTGAAGCTTTCTTT	CASSKNRERGTEAFF
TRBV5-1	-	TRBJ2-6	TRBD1	TGCGCCAGCAGCTTAACAGGGGACGGGGCCAACGTCCTGACTTTC	CASSLTGDGANVLTF
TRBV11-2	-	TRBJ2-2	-	TGTGCCAGCAGCTATTATACCGGGGAGCTGTTTTTT	CASSYYTGELFF
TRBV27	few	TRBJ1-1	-	TGTGCCAGCAGACCGGGGGGGACGAACACTGAAGCTTTCTTT	CASRPGGTNTEAFF
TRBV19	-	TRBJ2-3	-	TGTGCCAGTAGGGACAGACGATACGATACGCAGTATTTT	CASRDRRYDTQYF
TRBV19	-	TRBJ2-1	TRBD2	TGTGCCAGTAGTATAGCCCTGGGGGGGGGCTACAATGAGCAGTTCTTC	CASSIALGGGYNEQFF
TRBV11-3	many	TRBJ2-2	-	TGTGCCAGCAGGAACCGTCGGTCTGCCACCGGGGAGCTGTTTTTT	CASRNRRSATGELFF
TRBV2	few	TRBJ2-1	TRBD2	TGTGCCAGCAGTGAAGGGGGACTAGCCGACAATGAGCAGTTCTTC	CASSEGGLADNEQFF
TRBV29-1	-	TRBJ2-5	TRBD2	TGCAGCGCCGTGACTAGCGGGAGGCCCCGTGAGCAGTACTTC	CSAVTSGRPREQYF
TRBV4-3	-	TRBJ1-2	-	TGCGCCAGCAGCCAAGATCCAGGGATGGGCTACACCTTC	CASSQDPGMGYTF
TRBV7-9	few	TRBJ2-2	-	TGTGCCAGCAGCCAGGACAGCGCGAACACCGGGGAGCTGTTTTTT	CASSQDSANTGELFF
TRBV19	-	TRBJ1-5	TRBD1	TGTGCCAGTAGTCCGACAGGGGGCCGCGGACAGCCCCAGCATTTT	CASSPTGGRGQPQHF